This entry is about one T cell receptor beta chain. In the authors' workflow: Scientists estimated how many nucleated cells there were by amplifying reference gene primers. The table came from immunoSEQ multiplex PCR; TCRdb's copy has only in-frame clones and leaves some out. For V, J and clone size, that table is used; D and trimming come from the DNA. The sample lists 160,000 or so clones, around 80% occurring once. The entry originates in a study of blood T cell repertoires in COVID-19. In the study overall: Donors in the United States, Italy and Spain gave samples during acute or convalescent COVID-19. The cDNA or gDNA used as material had been derived from T cells, B-cell-depleted T cells, or PBMCs.

Germline CDR1 reads DFQATT; CDR2 reads SNEGSKA (reference sequence). Deletions cut 3 bases from V and 4 bases from J, with 22 bases between. The CDR3 length is 17 residues. This receptor was identified in a woman older than 75 with acute or convalescent COVID-19. The sample comprised peripheral blood. This chain joins TRBV20-1 and TRBJ2-1; weak D call: TRBD2 (6 bases). The CDR3 here is CSASSPLGGVRYNEQFF. CDR3 bases: TGCAGTGCTAGTTCCCCCCTGGGCGGGGTCAGATACAATGAGCAGTTCTTC.